The next 17 T cell receptor beta chains were all read from a single sample in a study of cytomegalovirus exposure and HLA in healthy donors (dated by TCRdb to about 2017). Library method: the immunoSEQ multiplex PCR assay. The multiplex PCR relied on a mix of 60 forward primers for TCR Vbeta segments and 13 reverse primers for TCR Jbeta segments. TCRdb's version of the immuneACCESS table is confined to in-frame rearrangements and falls short of the full clone set. An unresolved V gene accounts for under half of the shortfall where checked; the remainder is of unknown origin. The sample table contains tens of thousands of clones; only one count was recorded for approximately 84% of them. The ten largest account for under 2.5% of the sample. The sample consisted of PBMCs. The receptor set was obtained from a man between 18 and 35 years old in good health and CMV-seronegative.

This clone was counted only a few times. The chain joins TRBV29-1 to TRBJ1-2; D remains unclear. This CDR3 is 13 amino acids long. V lost 5 bases and J 5 bases, leaving 15 bases between the germline ends. Germline V CDR1 and CDR2: SQVTM, ANQGSEA. CDR3 nucleotides: TGCAGCGTTAACGACAACAGAGTGTATGGCTACACCTTC. Protein sequence: CSVNDNRVYGYTF.

V is TRBV6-5 and J is TRBJ1-1; the match to TRBD1 covers 8 bases. CDR3 length equals 15 residues. Per the germline V gene, CDR1 is MNHEY and CDR2 is SVGAGI. V shed 2 bases, J shed 6 bases, and the junction held 8 bases outside the gene matches. Here the CDR3 DNA reads TGTGCCAGCAGTTACCCCCAGGGGGCATCCTCTGAAGCTTTCTTT. Its protein is CASSYPQGASSEAFF.

The DNA of the CDR3 is TGTGCCAGCAGTGGGGACACACTAAATAATTCACCCCTCCACTTT. Its translation is CASSGDTLNNSPLHF. J is TRBJ1-6 and V is TRBV6-1; D possibly corresponds to TRBD1 (6 bases). The CDR3 is 15 amino acids. V was shortened by 4 bases and J by 5 bases, with 12 bases between the two germline ends. The germline V gene encodes CDR1 MNHNS and CDR2 SASEGT.

The chain uses TRBV4-1 and TRBJ2-5; TRBD2 is a possible D gene (6 bases). V was shortened by 0 bases and J by 2 bases, with 10 bases between the two germline ends. Germline-derived CDR1 and CDR2 are MGHRA and YSYEKL. This CDR3 spans 15 amino acids. CDR3 sequence reads: CASSQDGTAQETQYF. CDR3 DNA: TGCGCCAGCAGCCAAGATGGGACTGCTCAAGAGACCCAGTACTTC.

This clone has just one count. An end of the junction does not agree with germline; a read error may underlie this. The genes are TRBV29-1 and TRBJ1-1; D is uncertain. CDR1 and CDR2 from the germline V gene are SQVTM and ANQGSEA. This CDR3 is 14 amino acids long. The CDR3 spells CGVEDTPRPSGAFF. DNA for the CDR3: TGCGGCGTTGAAGACACCCCTAGGCCCTCTGGAGCTTTCTTT.

V usage is TRBV30 and J usage is TRBJ2-6, with a tentative D call TRBD2 (6 bases). The length of the CDR3 is 19 residues. Germline V gene data show CDR1 as GTSNPN and CDR2 as SVGIG (reference sequence). Trimming took 0 bases from V and 4 from J, leaving 22 bases between them. The CDR3 region is CAWSVLVGGTGAGANVLTF. CDR3 sequence (DNA): TGTGCCTGGAGTGTACTTGTCGGTGGAACGGGAGCCGGGGCCAACGTCCTGACTTTC.

The chain uses TRBV19 and TRBJ1-5; D may be TRBD1 (6 bases). Trimming shortened V by 5 bases and J by 5 bases, and 22 bases separated the two germline ends. The CDR3 has 17 residues. CDR1 and CDR2 from the germline V gene are LNHDA and SQIVND (reference sequence). The CDR3 DNA is TGTGCCAGTAGTCGATACGGGACATTAGGATCGGATCAGCCCCAGCATTTT. Protein: CASSRYGTLGSDQPQHF.

The count of this clone is one. The V and J genes are TRBV14 and TRBJ1-4; tentatively, D is TRBD1 (6 bases). Trimming took 0 bases from V and 5 from J, leaving 10 bases between them. Looked up from germline, CDR1 is SGHDN and CDR2 is FVKESK. The CDR3 sequence is 15 residues long. The CDR3 nucleotides are TGTGCCAGCAGCCAAGAGGACAGTATGAATGAAAAACTGTTTTTT. Translation gives CASSQEDSMNEKLFF.

The chain is built from TRBV19 and TRBJ2-7, with D possibly TRBD1 on 5 matching bases. V was clipped by 1 base and J by 7 bases, with 11 bases between them. CDR1 and CDR2 from the germline V gene are LNHDA and SQIVND (reference sequence). The CDR3 consists of 13 residues. DNA for the CDR3: TGTGCCAGTAGTATAGCACAGGCCCGAGAGCAGTACTTC. This translates into CASSIAQAREQYF.

The genes are TRBV29-1 and TRBJ1-2; perhaps TRBD1 as D (6 bases). The CDR3 spans 13 residues. From germline, CDR1 is SQVTM and CDR2 ANQGSEA. V lost 6 bases and J lost 0, with 11 bases in between. In DNA, the CDR3 is TGCAGCGTCCGGACAGACTCTAACTATGGCTACACCTTC. Its translation: CSVRTDSNYGYTF.

V is TRBV30 and J is TRBJ1-4; D is perhaps TRBD1 (5 bases). The CDR3 extends over 16 amino acids. Germline-derived CDR1 and CDR2 are GTSNPN and SVGIG (reference sequence). Trimming removed 2 bases at V and 5 bases at J, with 18 bases between. The CDR3 region is CAWSLGDRGLNEKLFF. The CDR3 DNA reads TGTGCCTGGAGTCTGGGGGACCGGGGGTTAAATGAAAAACTGTTTTTT.

The chain uses TRBV27 and TRBJ1-5; a possible D gene is TRBD1 (5 bases). The V gene lost 4 bases and the J gene lost 4 bases, with 11 bases spanning the gap. This CDR3 region has 14 residues. Germline assignment: CDR1 MNHEY and CDR2 SMNVEV (reference sequence). The CDR3 DNA is TGTGCCAGCAGTTCCCCTAACAGGAATCAGCCCCAGCATTTT. It codes for CASSSPNRNQPQHF.

CDR3 bases: TGTGCCAGCAGCTTTGGGGGGGCGACCGGGGAGCTGTTTTTT. Amino acid sequence: CASSFGGATGELFF. This rearrangement joins TRBV7-9 to TRBJ2-2, with D maybe TRBD2 (7 bases). Trimming pared 3 bases from V and 5 bases from J, leaving 10 bases between. This CDR3 has 14 residues. From germline, CDR1 is SEHNR and CDR2 FQNEAQ (reference sequence).

DNA for the CDR3: TGTGCCAGCAGTGAGGACAGTTTCAAGGAGCAGTTCTTC. It yields the protein CASSEDSFKEQFF. J is TRBJ2-1 and V is TRBV6-1; D is perhaps TRBD1 (6 bases). The CDR3 is made up of 13 amino acids. Deletions cut 3 bases from V and 10 bases from J, with 13 bases between. Germline-derived CDR1 and CDR2 are MNHNS and SASEGT.

This clone was seen just once. The CDR3 nucleotides read TGCGCCAGCAGCTTGGCTGGGGGGACAGATACGCAGTATTTT. Amino acids: CASSLAGGTDTQYF. V usage is TRBV5-1 and J usage is TRBJ2-3; tentatively, D is TRBD2 (6 bases). V gave up 0 bases and J gave up 3 bases, with 8 bases separating them. Germline CDR1 and CDR2: SGHRS and YFSETQ. The CDR3 is 14 amino acids.

This chain connects TRBV28 to TRBJ1-2, with TRBD1 matching 8 bases. The V gene end was trimmed by 10 bases and the J gene end by 5 bases; junction bases not matched to a gene: 12. This CDR3 has 14 residues. Germline CDR1 reads MDHEN; CDR2 reads SYDVKM. CDR3 nucleotides: TGTGCCACAGTCCGACAGGGGCTAGGGTATGGCTACACCTTC. Protein sequence: CATVRQGLGYGYTF.

The V call is TRBV5-1, the J call TRBJ1-1; TRBD1 might be the D (6 bases). The CDR3 covers 13 residues. The germline gives CDR1 SGHRS, CDR2 YFSETQ. V lost 6 bases and J 1 base, leaving 10 bases between the germline ends. This CDR3 reads CASKPGENTEAFF. The CDR3, as DNA: TGCGCCAGCAAACCAGGGGAGAACACTGAAGCTTTCTTT.